This T cell receptor (beta chain) was documented in a study of Ad26.COV2.S vaccination and SARS-CoV-2 variants (TCRdb year 2021). Looking at the study overall: Vaccine-arm donors came from COV1001, a multicentre, randomized, double-blind, placebo-controlled phase I-IIa trial of Ad26.COV2.S in healthy adults. A total of around 32 samples were included in the TCR-sequenced set, comprising roughly 19 Ad26.COV2.S vaccine recipients, 5 placebo recipients and 8 SARS-CoV-2 convalescent individuals. Ad26.COV2.S was administered intramuscularly at 5 x 10^10 or 1 x 10^11 viral particles, either as a single shot or as two shots given 56 days apart. Trial participants were randomized into five groups of five: low-dose or high-dose Ad26.COV2.S given once or twice, or placebo on both occasions. Investigators remained blinded to trial group allocation during experiments and outcome assessment. TCRbeta repertoire sequencing served as the tool for gauging how specific and how broad the SARS-CoV-2-reactive T cell receptors were following Ad26.COV2.S vaccination. The investigation overall reported the following: Comparing responses between vaccine doses or regimens was not something the study was powered to do. Vaccine and placebo recipients had similar non-spike TCR breadth, a finding consistent with the vaccine containing only spike. It was noted by the authors that total T cell responses may have been underestimated by the TCR breadth and depth analyses. Substantial breadth of spike-specific CD8+ and CD4+ T cell responses was reported after vaccination. Higher spike-specific TCR breadth was observed in Ad26.COV2.S recipients than in placebo recipients (P = 0.0014).

The germline V and J ends show losses of 3 bases and 8 bases respectively, and no gene match explains 3 bases of the junction. CDR1 and CDR2, per the germline V gene, are MRHNA and SNTAGT. The CDR3 spans 13 residues, from the cysteine through the phenylalanine. Only the CDR3 part of the read is kept: 39 bases, read in frame from the first base. The sample's treatment or condition, from its label and the paper: some 19 received Ad26.COV2.S at low or high dose, single or two shots; about 5 received placebo; per-sample allocation not given. For vaccine and placebo recipients, the sequenced repertoires came from samples collected on day 63 after the first injection. In Cohort 1b, 25 adults aged 18-55 years were enrolled at a single site in Boston, USA, between 29 July and 7 August 2020. Ad26.COV2.S was a replication-incompetent adenovirus type 26 vector expressing a prefusion-stabilized SARS-CoV-2 spike protein from the original Wuhan strain.

TCRbeta CDR3 regions were sequenced with the immunoSEQ Assay. After extraction, genomic DNA underwent amplification by bias-controlled multiplex PCR, followed by high-throughput sequencing. The study's processing was this. To quantify the absolute abundance of every unique TCRbeta CDR3 region, sequences were collapsed and filtered. T cell fraction was estimated by normalizing TCRbeta template counts to usable DNA, with usable DNA measured through amplification of reference genes found in all nucleated cells. Repertoire TCRs were annotated as SARS-CoV-2-specific when V gene, CDR3 amino acid sequence and J gene were exactly matched to a known reactive TCR set. The reference SARS-CoV-2 TCR set came from MIRA and was filtered for enrichment in COVID-19-positive ImmuneCODE repertoires, removing public or cross-reactive TCRs. Based on the MIRA antigens, annotated TCRs were further analysed at the level of specific ORF or position within ORF. Breadth was defined as annotated unique rearrangements over total unique productive rearrangements; depth was the summed frequency of those rearrangements. Two-sided Wilcoxon rank-sum tests were used to compare TCR breadth between groups. The immuneACCESS repertoire file appears here via TCRdb, limited to in-frame rearrangements. These files lack a portion of the clones; in checked studies, under half of the deficit traces to unresolved V genes, and the cause of the others is not known. The V and J calls and clone size come from that table; D and trimming were worked out from the DNA. This sample gives some 450,000 clones in total; around 90% of them show up just once. The ten largest clones represent roughly 4.3% of the sample.

This clone was seen once. The antigen it binds to is not known. No base quality values were provided; no much bigger clone lies one nucleotide off. Rearrangement joined TRBV6-4 to TRBJ2-1; 8 central nucleotides agree with TRBD2. Sample: peripheral blood, taken in a trial of Ad26.COV2.S vaccine versus placebo. This TCR came from a person between 18 and 65 years old who received the Ad26.COV2.S COVID-19 vaccine or a placebo. The DNA sequence is as follows: TGTGCCAGCAGTGAGCAGCGGGAGCATGAGCAGTTCTTC. Translated, it reads CASSEQREHEQFF.